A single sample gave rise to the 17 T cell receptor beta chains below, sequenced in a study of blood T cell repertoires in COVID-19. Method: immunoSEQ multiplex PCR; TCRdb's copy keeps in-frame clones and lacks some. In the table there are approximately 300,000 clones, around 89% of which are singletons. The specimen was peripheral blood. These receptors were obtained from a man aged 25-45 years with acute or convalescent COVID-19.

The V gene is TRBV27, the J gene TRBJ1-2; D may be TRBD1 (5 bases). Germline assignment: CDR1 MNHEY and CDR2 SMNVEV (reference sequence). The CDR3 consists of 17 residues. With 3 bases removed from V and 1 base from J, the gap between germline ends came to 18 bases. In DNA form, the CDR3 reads TGTGCCAGCAGTTTTATTAGATCGGGGGACTATAACTATGGCTACACCTTC. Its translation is CASSFIRSGDYNYGYTF.

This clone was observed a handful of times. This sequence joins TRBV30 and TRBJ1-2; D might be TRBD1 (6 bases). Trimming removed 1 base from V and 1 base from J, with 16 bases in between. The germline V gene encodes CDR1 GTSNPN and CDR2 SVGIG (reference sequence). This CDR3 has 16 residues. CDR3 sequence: CAWSDRVMAGNYGYTF. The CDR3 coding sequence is TGTGCCTGGAGTGACAGGGTAATGGCTGGTAACTATGGCTACACCTTC.

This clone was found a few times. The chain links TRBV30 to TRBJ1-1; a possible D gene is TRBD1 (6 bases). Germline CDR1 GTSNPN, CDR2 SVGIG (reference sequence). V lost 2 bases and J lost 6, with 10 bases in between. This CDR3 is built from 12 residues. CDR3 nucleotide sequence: TGTGCCTGGAGTCCTGGGGGCCCTGAAGCTTTCTTT. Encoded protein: CAWSPGGPEAFF. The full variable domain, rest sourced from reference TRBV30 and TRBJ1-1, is SQTIHQWPATLVQPVGSPLSLECTVEGTSNPNLYWYRQAAGRGLQLLFYSVGIGQISSEVPQNLSASRPQDRQFILSSKKLLLSDSGFYLCAWSPGGPEAFFGQGTRLTVV.

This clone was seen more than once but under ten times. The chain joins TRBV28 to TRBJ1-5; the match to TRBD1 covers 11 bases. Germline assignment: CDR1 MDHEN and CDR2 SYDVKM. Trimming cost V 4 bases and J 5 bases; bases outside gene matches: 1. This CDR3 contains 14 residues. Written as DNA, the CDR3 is TGTGCCAGCAGTTCGGGACAGGGGGATCAGCCCCAGCATTTT. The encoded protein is CASSSGQGDQPQHF.

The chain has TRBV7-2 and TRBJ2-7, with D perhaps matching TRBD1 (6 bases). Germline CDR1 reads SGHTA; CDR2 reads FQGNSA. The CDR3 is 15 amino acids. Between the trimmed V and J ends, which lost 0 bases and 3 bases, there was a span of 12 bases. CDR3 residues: CASSLAAGQNYEQYF. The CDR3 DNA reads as TGTGCCAGCAGCTTAGCGGCCGGACAGAACTACGAGCAGTACTTC.

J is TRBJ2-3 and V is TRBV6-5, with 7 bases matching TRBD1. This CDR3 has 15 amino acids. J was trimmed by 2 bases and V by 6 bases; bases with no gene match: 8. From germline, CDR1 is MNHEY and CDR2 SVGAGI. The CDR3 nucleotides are TGTGCCAGCAGGCTACAGGGGAAGATCACAGATACGCAGTATTTT. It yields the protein CASRLQGKITDTQYF.

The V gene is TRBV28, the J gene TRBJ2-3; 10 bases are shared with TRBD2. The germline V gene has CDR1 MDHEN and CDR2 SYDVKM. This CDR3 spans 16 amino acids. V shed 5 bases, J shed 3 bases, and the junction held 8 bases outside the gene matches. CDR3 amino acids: CASSKLAGRDTDTQYF. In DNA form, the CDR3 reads TGTGCCAGCAGTAAACTAGCGGGGAGAGATACAGATACGCAGTATTTT.

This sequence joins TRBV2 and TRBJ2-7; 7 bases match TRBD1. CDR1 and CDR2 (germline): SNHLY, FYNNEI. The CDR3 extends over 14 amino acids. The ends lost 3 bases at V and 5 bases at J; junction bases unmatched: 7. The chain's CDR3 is CASSDPGQAHEQYF. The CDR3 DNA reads TGTGCCAGCAGTGACCCCGGACAGGCCCACGAGCAGTACTTC.

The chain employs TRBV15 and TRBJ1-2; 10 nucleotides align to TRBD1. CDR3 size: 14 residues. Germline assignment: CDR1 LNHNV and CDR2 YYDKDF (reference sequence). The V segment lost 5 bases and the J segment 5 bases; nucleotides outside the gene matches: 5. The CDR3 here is CATSRQGALYGYTF. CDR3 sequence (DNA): TGTGCCACCAGCCGACAGGGGGCACTGTATGGCTACACCTTC.

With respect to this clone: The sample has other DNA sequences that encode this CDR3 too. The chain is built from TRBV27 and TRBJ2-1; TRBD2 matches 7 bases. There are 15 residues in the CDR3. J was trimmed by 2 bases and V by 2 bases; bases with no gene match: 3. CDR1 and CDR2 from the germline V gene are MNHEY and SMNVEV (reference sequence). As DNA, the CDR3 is TGTGCCAGCAGTTTAATTGCGGGAGCCTACAATGAGCAGTTCTTC. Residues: CASSLIAGAYNEQFF.

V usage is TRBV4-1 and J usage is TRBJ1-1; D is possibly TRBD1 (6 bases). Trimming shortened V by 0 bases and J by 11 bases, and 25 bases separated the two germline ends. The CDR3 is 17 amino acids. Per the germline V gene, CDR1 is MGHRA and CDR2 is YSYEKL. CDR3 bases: TGCGCCAGCAGCCAAGACGCCGGGACACGGAGGCTAAGCGGCGCTTTCTTT. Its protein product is CASSQDAGTRRLSGAFF.

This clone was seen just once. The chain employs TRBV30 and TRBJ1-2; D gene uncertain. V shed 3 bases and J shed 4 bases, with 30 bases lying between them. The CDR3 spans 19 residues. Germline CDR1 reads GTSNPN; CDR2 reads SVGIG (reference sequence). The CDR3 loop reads CAWRHRLGLNDGRAYGYTF. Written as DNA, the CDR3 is TGTGCCTGGAGACATAGATTAGGGTTAAACGATGGGAGAGCCTATGGCTACACCTTC.

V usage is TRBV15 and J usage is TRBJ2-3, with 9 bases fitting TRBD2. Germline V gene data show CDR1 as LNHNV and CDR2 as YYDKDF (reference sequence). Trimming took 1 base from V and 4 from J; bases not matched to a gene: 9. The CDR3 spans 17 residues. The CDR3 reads CATSRGGGRARADTQYF. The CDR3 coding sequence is TGTGCCACCAGCAGAGGTGGCGGGAGGGCTAGGGCAGATACGCAGTATTTT.

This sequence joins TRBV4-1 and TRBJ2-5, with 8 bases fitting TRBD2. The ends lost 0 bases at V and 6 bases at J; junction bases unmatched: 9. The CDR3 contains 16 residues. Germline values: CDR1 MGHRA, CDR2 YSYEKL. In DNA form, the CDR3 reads TGCGCCAGCAGCCAAGATGCGAGCGGGGGAGCAAAGACCCAGTACTTC. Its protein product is CASSQDASGGAKTQYF.

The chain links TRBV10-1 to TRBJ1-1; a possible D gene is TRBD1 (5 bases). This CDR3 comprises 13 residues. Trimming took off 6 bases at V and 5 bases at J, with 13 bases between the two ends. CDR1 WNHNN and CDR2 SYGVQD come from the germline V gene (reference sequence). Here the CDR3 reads CASSARGGTEAFF. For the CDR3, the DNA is TGCGCCAGCAGCGCCCGTGGGGGGACTGAAGCTTTCTTT.

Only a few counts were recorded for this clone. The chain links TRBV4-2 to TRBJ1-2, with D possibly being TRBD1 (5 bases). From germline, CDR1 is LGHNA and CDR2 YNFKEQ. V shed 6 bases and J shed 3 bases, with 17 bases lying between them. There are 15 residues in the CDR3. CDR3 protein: CASRSGLIRDYGYTF. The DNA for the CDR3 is TGTGCCAGCAGGTCAGGGCTAATCCGAGACTATGGCTACACCTTC.

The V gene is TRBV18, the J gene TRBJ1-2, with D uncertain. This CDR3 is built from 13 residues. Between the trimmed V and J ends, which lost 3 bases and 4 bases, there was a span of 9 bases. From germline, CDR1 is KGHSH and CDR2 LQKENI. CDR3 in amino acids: CASSPDYGYGYTF. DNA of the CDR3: TGTGCCAGCTCACCCGATTACGGCTATGGCTACACCTTC.